Each of the 29 T cell receptor beta chains below was sequenced from the same sample in a study of T-cell memory formation after mild COVID-19 (TCRdb year 2021). Receptors were amplified or captured by 5' RACE. This sample was sequenced with an Illumina NovaSeq 6000. TCRdb redid the processing of the public reads, applying fastp at Q25 and MiXCR, and retained in-frame beta chains. Duplicate CDR3 protein sequences are folded into a single record with the most common DNA and genes. The sample table contains about 390,000 distinct CDR3 sequences; only one count was recorded for roughly 15% of them. The ten most abundant clones make up about 22% of the sample. Sequencing was performed on PBMCs or a T cell subset sorted from them (not recorded which). Every receptor here comes from a man aged 18 to 29 who had mild COVID-19 (a few samples of this study predate the infection). The sample titles of this study are shuffled in the database, so cell type and time point are left out; the donor was told from shared clones.

The chain links TRBV11-2 to TRBJ2-2; weak D call: TRBD1 (5 bases). CDR3 length: 16 amino acids. The germline gives CDR1 SGHAT, CDR2 FQNNGV. Trimming removed 1 base at V and 3 bases at J, with 12 bases between. The CDR3 region has the DNA TGTGCCAGCAGCTTAGGTCCAGACAGCTACACCGGGGAGCTGTTTTTT. Protein product: CASSLGPDSYTGELFF. Drawing the rest from reference TRBV11-2 and TRBJ2-2, the complete variable domain is EAGVAQSPRYKIIEKRQSVAFWCNPISGHATLYWYQQILGQGPKLLIQFQNNGVVDDSQLPKDRFSAERLKGVDSTLKIQPAKLEDSAVYLCASSLGPDSYTGELFFGEGSRLTVL.

In its sample, this clonotype was seen a few times. The genes are TRBV4-1 and TRBJ2-4; 11 bases are shared with TRBD2. The CDR3 runs 16 residues. Losses at the gene ends were 4 bases for V and 8 bases for J; bases not matched to a gene: 10. CDR1 is MGHRA and CDR2 is YSYEKL in the germline V gene. This chain's CDR3 is CASSPPLAGGEDIQYF. Here the CDR3 DNA reads TGCGCCAGCAGCCCCCCCCTAGCGGGGGGAGAAGACATTCAGTACTTC.

This chain joins TRBV6-2 or TRBV6-3 and TRBJ1-2; D gene uncertain. CDR3 size: 13 residues. The germline gives CDR1 MNHEY, CDR2 SVGEGT. Trimming took off 5 bases at V and 0 bases at J, with 7 bases between the two ends. CDR3 loop: CASSTLANYGYTF. The CDR3, as DNA: TGTGCCAGCAGTACTCTAGCTAACTATGGCTACACCTTC.

The table lists this clonotype with a few counts. The chain recombines TRBV7-2 with TRBJ1-1; possibly TRBD1 for D (5 bases). Germline loops: CDR1 SGHTA, CDR2 FQGNSA. Between the trimmed V and J ends, which lost 3 bases and 4 bases, there was a span of 12 bases. The CDR3 has 14 residues. The CDR3 region is CASSFSQGGTEAFF. CDR3 sequence (DNA): TGTGCCAGCAGCTTCAGCCAGGGAGGCACTGAAGCTTTCTTT. The full variable domain, in which reference TRBV7-2 and TRBJ1-1 provide the parts outside the CDR3, is GAGVSQSPSNKVTEKGKDVELRCDPISGHTALYWYRQSLGQGLEFLIYFQGNSAPDKSGLPSDRFSAERTGGSVSTLTIQRTQQEDSAVYLCASSFSQGGTEAFFGQGTRLTVV.

The rearrangement links TRBV11-3 to TRBJ2-3, with 9 bases identical to TRBD1. The CDR3 is 15 residues long. V lost 3 bases, J lost 5 bases, and 6 bases stayed unmatched. CDR1 is SGHNT, CDR2 YENEEA, per germline. CDR3 sequence: CASSFGTGFQDTQYF. In nucleotides, the CDR3 is TGTGCCAGCAGCTTCGGGACAGGGTTTCAAGATACGCAGTATTTT.

The chain links TRBV6-5 to TRBJ2-2; D is undetermined. CDR1 MNHEY and CDR2 SVGAGI come from the germline V gene. The CDR3 consists of 13 residues. Trimming removed 4 bases from V and 5 bases from J, with 8 bases in between. This CDR3 reads CASSSGRTGELFF. The CDR3 bases are TGTGCCAGCAGTTCTGGAAGGACCGGGGAGCTGTTTTTT.

Only a few counts were recorded for this clonotype. The chain carries TRBV19 and TRBJ2-3, with TRBD2 as a possible D gene (5 bases). Germline V CDR1 and CDR2: LNHDA, SQIVND (reference sequence). V lost 10 bases and J 1 base, leaving 18 bases between the germline ends. The CDR3 has 15 residues. CDR3 nucleotides: TGTGCCACAAGGAGGTCGATGGGCGGCACAGATACGCAGTATTTT. It translates to CATRRSMGGTDTQYF.

The chain carries TRBV19 and TRBJ2-1, with unresolved D. This CDR3 comprises 15 residues. V lost 5 bases, J lost 0 bases, and 11 bases lay in between. From germline, CDR1 is LNHDA and CDR2 SQIVND (reference sequence). CDR3 DNA sequence: TGTGCCAGTAGTCTCTCTACAAGCTCCTACAATGAGCAGTTCTTC. Its protein product is CASSLSTSSYNEQFF.

In its sample, this clonotype was seen a few times. The chain joins TRBV24-1 to TRBJ2-7, with D unresolved. Germline V gene lookup returns CDR1 KGHDR and CDR2 SFDVKD. V was cut by 1 base and J by 5 bases, with 2 bases left in between. CDR3 length: 11 residues. This chain's CDR3 is CATSDFHEQYV. CDR3 nucleotides: TGTGCCACCAGTGATTTCCACGAGCAGTACGTC.

This clonotype has a count of ten or more. The chain has TRBV24-1 and TRBJ2-3; weak D call: TRBD1 (6 bases). The CDR3 runs to 14 residues. Trimming removed 9 bases at V and 9 bases at J, with 21 bases between. Germline V gives CDR1 KGHDR, CDR2 SFDVKD. DNA for the CDR3: TGTGCCACCGGGGGCCGGAGCAGTCCACTAACGCAGTATTTT. This sequence encodes CATGGRSSPLTQYF.

This clonotype was counted only a few times. This chain links TRBV10-3 with TRBJ1-2; D is ambiguous. Germline CDR1 ENHRY, CDR2 SYGVKD. V lost 4 bases, J lost 6 bases, and 15 bases lay in between. The CDR3 has 14 residues. The CDR3 nucleotides are TGTGCCATCAGTGGGCGGGCCTGGGAGGATGGCTACACCTTC. Translation gives CAISGRAWEDGYTF.

This clonotype showed up just once. The genes are TRBV6-5 and TRBJ2-6; perhaps TRBD1 as D (6 bases). This CDR3 has 15 amino acids. Trimming pared 5 bases from V and 2 bases from J, leaving 10 bases between. CDR1 and CDR2 (germline): MNHEY, SVGAGI. CDR3 sequence reads: CASSVRGTGANVLTF. The CDR3 DNA sequence: TGTGCCAGCAGTGTCAGGGGTACTGGGGCCAACGTCCTGACTTTC.

The chain recombines TRBV7-9 with TRBJ2-5; 7 nucleotides agree with TRBD2. Germline V lookup: CDR1 SEHNR, CDR2 FQNEAQ (reference sequence). V shed 1 base and J 3 bases; nucleotides not matched to a gene: 5. The CDR3 contains 15 residues. The CDR3 DNA reads as TGTGCCAGCAGCTTAGTGCGGGGGTTTGAAGAGACCCAGTACTTC. This gives the protein CASSLVRGFEETQYF. The variable domain in full, with the rest retrieved from reference TRBV7-9 and TRBJ2-5, is DTGVSQNPRHKITKRGQNVTFRCDPISEHNRLYWYRQTLGQGPEFLTYFQNEAQLEKSRLLSDRFSAERPKGSFSTLEIQRTEQGDSAMYLCASSLVRGFEETQYFGPGTRLLVL.

This clonotype was seen a few times. V and J are TRBV7-9 and TRBJ2-7; the D gene is possibly TRBD2 (6 bases). CDR3 size: 14 residues. In germline, CDR1 is SEHNR, CDR2 FQNEAQ (reference sequence). With 4 bases removed from V and 0 bases from J, the gap between germline ends came to 10 bases. In nucleotides, the CDR3 is TGTGCCAGCAGCTGGAGGGGAAGCTCCTACGAGCAGTACTTC. This gives the protein CASSWRGSSYEQYF.

This clonotype was picked up a small number of times. J is TRBJ1-6 and V is TRBV5-1; the match to TRBD1 covers 8 bases. Unmatched junction bases numbered 12, after V lost 3 bases and J lost 10 bases. The CDR3 is 16 amino acids. The V gene's germline CDR1 is SGHRS and CDR2 YFSETQ. CDR3 sequence reads: CASSSTTGVKGSPLHF. CDR3 DNA: TGCGCCAGCAGCTCAACGACAGGGGTAAAGGGATCACCCCTCCACTTT. The full variable domain, in which reference TRBV5-1 and TRBJ1-6 provide the parts outside the CDR3, is KAGVTQTPRYLIKTRGQQVTLSCSPISGHRSVSWYQQTPGQGLQFLFEYFSETQRNKGNFPGRFSGRQFSNSRSEMNVSTLELGDSALYLCASSSTTGVKGSPLHFGNGTRLTVT.

V is TRBV2 and J is TRBJ2-1, with 8 bases matching TRBD1. The CDR3 length is 14 residues. Trimming at V came to 6 bases and at J to 4 bases, leaving 5 bases not matched to a gene. Germline values: CDR1 SNHLY, CDR2 FYNNEI. For the CDR3, the DNA is TGTGCCAGCAGGGGGGGACAGGCGTACAATGAGCAGTTCTTC. Its translation: CASRGGQAYNEQFF.

The CDR3 region is CASSLLQGGMNTEAFF. The CDR3 coding sequence is TGTGCCAGCAGCTTACTGCAGGGGGGAATGAACACTGAAGCTTTCTTT. The chain employs TRBV7-9 and TRBJ1-1, with TRBD1 matching over 7 bases. The germline CDR1 and CDR2 sequences are SEHNR and FQNEAQ (reference sequence). The CDR3 runs 16 residues. J gave up 0 bases and V 2 bases, and 6 bases lay outside the gene matches.

This clonotype was counted a few times. CDR3 loop: CASSRDVSYNEQFF. The CDR3 coding sequence is TGTGCCAGCAGCCGTGACGTATCCTACAATGAGCAGTTCTTC. The chain joins TRBV7-9 to TRBJ2-1, with unresolved D. This CDR3 has 14 residues. The V and J ends lost 5 bases and 1 base respectively, with 9 bases between them. CDR1 and CDR2 (germline): SEHNR, FQNEAQ (reference sequence).

This chain joins TRBV7-2 and TRBJ1-6; D not resolved. Trimming stripped 10 bases from V and 7 bases from J, with 20 bases between. Germline CDR1 and CDR2: SGHTA and FQGNSA. The CDR3 is made up of 15 amino acids. The CDR3 loop reads CATKTEPIGNSPLHF. CDR3 sequence (DNA): TGTGCCACGAAGACGGAACCCATAGGGAATTCACCCCTCCACTTT.

The V call is TRBV11-1, the J call TRBJ1-1, with 8 nucleotides matching TRBD1. Trimming at V came to 5 bases and at J to 3 bases, leaving 11 bases not matched to a gene. CDR1 and CDR2 from the germline V gene are SGHAT and FQDESV (reference sequence). There are 16 residues in the CDR3. The CDR3 nucleotides are TGTGCCAGCAGCATCTGGACAGGGACCGGGGACACTGAAGCTTTCTTT. Amino acids: CASSIWTGTGDTEAFF.

This clonotype was detected only a few times. The chain is built from TRBV20-1 and TRBJ2-6; 7 bases agree with TRBD1. This CDR3 region has 16 residues. Per germline, CDR1 DFQATT and CDR2 SNEGSKA (reference sequence). Unmatched junction bases numbered 8, after V lost 2 bases and J lost 4 bases. The CDR3 DNA is TGCAGTGCTAGAACCCCAGACAGGGCAGGGGCCAACGTCCTGACTTTC. It encodes CSARTPDRAGANVLTF.

The J gene is TRBJ2-7, the V gene TRBV6-6; D is possibly TRBD1 (6 bases). This CDR3 is built from 15 residues. The germline V and J ends were trimmed by 7 bases and 0 bases, with 16 bases remaining between them. Germline loops: CDR1 MNHNY, CDR2 SVGAGI (reference sequence). Here the CDR3 reads CASTTGGLLSYEQYF. In DNA form, the CDR3 reads TGTGCCAGCACAACTGGGGGCCTACTCTCCTACGAGCAGTACTTC.

The genes are TRBV12-3 or TRBV12-4 and TRBJ1-5, with 12 bases aligning to TRBD1. The CDR3 length is 16 residues. J gave up 6 bases and V 1 base, and 4 bases lay outside the gene matches. CDR3 sequence: CASSLEGTGGSQPQHF. DNA for the CDR3: TGTGCCAGCAGTTTAGAGGGGACAGGGGGCTCTCAGCCCCAGCATTTT.

The chain couples TRBV12-5 to TRBJ1-5; D uncertain. This CDR3 region has 14 residues. V lost 1 base to trimming and J lost 5 bases, with 9 bases between them. Per germline, CDR1 LGHNT and CDR2 FRNRAP. The CDR3 bases are TGTGCTAGTGGTTTGGGAACACTAGATCAGCCCCAGCATTTT. Translation: CASGLGTLDQPQHF. Combining the CDR3 with reference TRBV12-5 and TRBJ1-5 gives the whole variable domain DARVTQTPRHKVTEMGQEVTMRCQPILGHNTVFWYRQTMMQGLELLAYFRNRAPLDDSGMPKDRFSAEMPDATLATLKIQPSEPRDSAVYFCASGLGTLDQPQHFGDGTRLSIL.

This sequence joins TRBV12-3 or TRBV12-4 and TRBJ2-6; either TRBD1 or TRBD2 may supply D (5 bases each). The length of the CDR3 is 18 residues. Trimming removed 6 bases from V and 0 bases from J, with 18 bases in between. Here the CDR3 DNA reads TGTGCCAGCAGGAAATCCGGGACGGTGTACTCTGGGGCCAACGTCCTGACTTTC. It yields the protein CASRKSGTVYSGANVLTF.

Many counts were recorded for this clonotype. The chain carries TRBV25-1 and TRBJ2-4; 7 bases agree with TRBD1. V trimming: 4 bases; J trimming: 8 bases; junction bases outside the gene matches: 8. The germline CDR1 and CDR2 sequences are MGHDK and SYGVNS. CDR3 size: 14 residues. The CDR3 DNA follows: TGTGCCAGCAGTGCCGGGACAGAAAGAGACATTCAGTACTTC. Encoded protein: CASSAGTERDIQYF.

About this clonotype itself: Compared with germline, one end of the junction differs, possibly owing to a read error. The V and J genes are TRBV5-1 and TRBJ1-1; D is unclear. Germline assignment: CDR1 SGHRS and CDR2 YFSETQ. The CDR3 is made up of 13 amino acids. CDR3 in amino acids: CASSFETNTEAFF. CDR3 nucleotide sequence: TGCGCCAGCAGCTTTGAGACAAACACCGAAGCTTTCTTT. The whole variable domain, remainder taken from reference TRBV5-1 and TRBJ1-1, is KAGVTQTPRYLIKTRGQQVTLSCSPISGHRSVSWYQQTPGQGLQFLFEYFSETQRNKGNFPGRFSGRQFSNSRSEMNVSTLELGDSALYLCASSFETNTEAFFGQGTRLTVV.

The chain uses TRBV7-3 and TRBJ2-3; 7 bases align to TRBD2. Trimming at V came to 2 bases and at J to 2 bases, leaving 4 bases not matched to a gene. Germline CDR1 is SGHTA and CDR2 is FQGTGA. The CDR3 spans 15 residues. The CDR3 DNA follows: TGTGCCAGCAGCTTATCCGGGGGGATCACAGATACGCAGTATTTT. It specifies CASSLSGGITDTQYF.

In its sample, this clonotype was seen a few times. The chain carries TRBV20-1 and TRBJ1-2, with TRBD1 as a possible D gene (6 bases). Germline V CDR1 and CDR2: DFQATT, SNEGSKA (reference sequence). V gave up 6 bases and J gave up 6 bases, with 20 bases separating them. The CDR3 totals 14 residues. The CDR3 loop is CSAAEFEGGNGYTF. The CDR3 coding sequence is TGCAGTGCCGCCGAGTTTGAGGGGGGTAATGGCTACACCTTC.